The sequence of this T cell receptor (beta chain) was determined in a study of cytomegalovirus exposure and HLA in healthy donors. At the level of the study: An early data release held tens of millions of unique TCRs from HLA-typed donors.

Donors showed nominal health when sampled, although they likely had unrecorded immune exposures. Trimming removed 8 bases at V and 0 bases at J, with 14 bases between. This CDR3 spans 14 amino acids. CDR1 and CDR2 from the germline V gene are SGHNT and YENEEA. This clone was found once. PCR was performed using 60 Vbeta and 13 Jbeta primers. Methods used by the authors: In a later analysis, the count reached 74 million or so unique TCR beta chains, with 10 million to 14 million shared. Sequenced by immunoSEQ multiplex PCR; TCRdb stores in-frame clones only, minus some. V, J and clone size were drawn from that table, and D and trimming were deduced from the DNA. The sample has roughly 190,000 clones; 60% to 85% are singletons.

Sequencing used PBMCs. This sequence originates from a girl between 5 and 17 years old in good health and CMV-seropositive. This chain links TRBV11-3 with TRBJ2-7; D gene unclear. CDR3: CASGPPLTSYEQYF. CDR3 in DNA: TGTGCCAGCGGGCCCCCATTGACCTCCTACGAGCAGTACTTC.